Each of the 17 T cell receptor beta chains below was sequenced from the same sample in a study of post-analysis software for immune sequencing data. Overall study findings and caveats: The study found TRBV5-6, TRBV5-1 and TRBV20-1 among 5 or 6 TRBV segments more frequent in patients than controls.

cDNA libraries of TCR beta carried unique molecular identifiers. TCRdb ran MiXCR on the PCR reads and lists one entry per CDR3 protein. The sample consists of some 500,000 distinct CDR3 sequences, around 40% of them appearing once. For these TCRs, the target antigens are not known. The sample consisted of blood. These receptors all come from a girl aged 10-17 years with multiple sclerosis.

This clonotype was seen only a few times. The chain recombines TRBV20-1 with TRBJ1-5, with TRBD1 as a possible D gene (5 bases). Germline CDR1 and CDR2: DFQATT and SNEGSKA (reference sequence). This CDR3 is 15 amino acids long. V was cut by 1 base and J by 2 bases, with 12 bases left in between. The CDR3 spells CSARVGGSGNQPQHF. CDR3 in DNA: TGCAGTGCTAGAGTCGGGGGAAGCGGCAATCAGCCCCAGCATTTT.

The rearrangement links TRBV29-1 to TRBJ2-7, with D hard to call. The CDR3 has 13 residues. The germline V gene has CDR1 SQVTM and CDR2 ANQGSEA. CDR3 sequence: CALSPDGTYEQYF. CDR3 DNA sequence: TGCGCATTATCCCCTGACGGTACCTACGAGCAGTACTTC.

The rearrangement links TRBV5-1 to TRBJ2-3; D is unclear. Germline CDR1 reads SGHRS; CDR2 reads YFSETQ. The ends were cut back, 7 bases at V and 4 bases at J, with 16 bases in the middle. The CDR3 totals 14 residues. CDR3 sequence reads: CASRPPGVPDTQYF. The CDR3 DNA is TGCGCCAGCCGCCCGCCCGGAGTTCCAGATACGCAGTATTTT. Using reference TRBV5-1 and TRBJ2-3 for the parts outside the CDR3, the full variable domain is KAGVTQTPRYLIKTRGQQVTLSCSPISGHRSVSWYQQTPGQGLQFLFEYFSETQRNKGNFPGRFSGRQFSNSRSEMNVSTLELGDSALYLCASRPPGVPDTQYFGPGTRLTVL.

The sample holds a few counts of this clonotype. In nucleotides, the CDR3 is TGTGCTAGTGGTTTGGTCCTGGGACAAAACGATTATGGCTACACCTTC. Protein: CASGLVLGQNDYGYTF. The rearrangement links TRBV12-5 to TRBJ1-2; tentatively, D is TRBD1 (6 bases). Germline CDR1 reads LGHNT; CDR2 reads FRNRAP. Trimming stripped 0 bases from V and 5 bases from J, with 16 bases between. The CDR3 has 16 residues.

This clonotype was seen more than once but under ten times. The chain couples TRBV29-1 to TRBJ2-3; D is possibly TRBD1 (6 bases). With 0 bases removed from V and 4 bases from J, the gap between germline ends came to 14 bases. CDR3 length equals 15 residues. Germline assignment: CDR1 SQVTM and CDR2 ANQGSEA. In DNA form, the CDR3 reads TGCAGCGTTGAAGATATTCAGGGGTCGTCAGATACGCAGTATTTT. The encoded protein is CSVEDIQGSSDTQYF.

DNA of the CDR3: TGCAGCGCCTTTCCGGTGGGGAATGGCTACACCTTC. It is translated as CSAFPVGNGYTF. The rearrangement uses TRBV29-1 and TRBJ1-2; D gene unclear. The CDR3 spans 12 residues. Germline V gene lookup returns CDR1 SQVTM and CDR2 ANQGSEA. Trimming took 7 bases from V and 6 from J, leaving 15 bases between them. Drawing the rest from reference TRBV29-1 and TRBJ1-2, the complete variable domain is SAVISQKPSRDICQRGTSLTIQCQVDSQVTMMFWYRQQPGQSLTLIATANQGSEATYESGFVIDKFPISRPNLTFSTLTVSNMSPEDSSIYLCSAFPVGNGYTFGSGTRLTVV.

This clonotype came up a few times. The rearrangement links TRBV5-6 to TRBJ2-7; possible D gene TRBD2, 5 bases. V gave up 1 base and J gave up 2 bases, with 13 bases separating them. The CDR3 length is 15 residues. CDR1 is SGHDT and CDR2 is YYEEEE in the germline V gene. The CDR3 coding sequence is TGTGCCAGCAGCTTGAACTGGGGAGTTACCTACGAGCAGTACTTC. It yields the protein CASSLNWGVTYEQYF. The complete variable domain, with remaining parts taken from reference TRBV5-6 and TRBJ2-7, reads DAGVTQSPTHLIKTRGQQVTLRCSPKSGHDTVSWYQQALGQGPQFIFQYYEEEERQRGNFPDRFSGHQFPNYSSELNVNALLLGDSALYLCASSLNWGVTYEQYFGPGTRLTVT.

V usage is TRBV28 and J usage is TRBJ1-2, with a weak D call TRBD1 (5 bases). Germline loops: CDR1 MDHEN, CDR2 SYDVKM. V lost 9 bases and J lost 3, with 14 bases in between. The CDR3 has 13 residues. This CDR3 reads CASFQGSDYGYTF. CDR3 DNA: TGTGCCAGTTTTCAGGGATCAGACTATGGCTACACCTTC.

This clonotype has just a few counts. This CDR3 is CASSLEGASGNTIYF. The CDR3, as DNA: TGTGCCAGCAGCTTAGAGGGGGCCTCTGGAAACACCATATATTTT. The V gene is TRBV7-2, the J gene TRBJ1-3; 7 nucleotides agree with TRBD1. The CDR3 is made up of 15 amino acids. Looked up from germline, CDR1 is SGHTA and CDR2 is FQGNSA. The ends lost 1 base at V and 0 bases at J; junction bases unmatched: 0.

Concerning this clonotype itself: The final CDR3 position lacks the conserved phenylalanine or tryptophan, pointing to a likely read error. This chain connects TRBV10-3 to TRBJ1-1; D is undetermined. This CDR3 is built from 18 residues. Looked up from germline, CDR1 is ENHRY and CDR2 is SYGVKD. V was trimmed by 0 bases and J by 10 bases, leaving 27 bases between them. CDR3 DNA: TGTGCCATCAGTGAGTCGGGAGGGAGGCTGCGAGGGCTCCTATTAGCTTTCTGT. Translated, it gives CAISESGGRLRGLLLAFC.

This rearrangement joins TRBV20-1 to TRBJ1-4; the D is unclear. V was clipped by 3 bases and J by 8 bases, with 13 bases between them. Germline CDR1 reads DFQATT; CDR2 reads SNEGSKA (reference sequence). CDR3 size: 13 residues. The CDR3 sequence is CSASPGIAEKLFF. Here the CDR3 DNA reads TGCAGTGCTAGTCCGGGTATAGCGGAAAAACTGTTTTTT.

This clonotype was seen only a few times. The V and J genes are TRBV20-1 and TRBJ2-4, with D perhaps matching TRBD1 (6 bases). Germline CDR1 and CDR2: DFQATT and SNEGSKA (reference sequence). The CDR3 spans 15 residues. The ends were cut back, 0 bases at V and 0 bases at J, with 9 bases in the middle. This chain's CDR3 is CSAREDRLAKNIQYF. In DNA, the CDR3 is TGCAGTGCTAGAGAGGACAGACTAGCCAAAAACATTCAGTACTTC.

This clonotype has a handful of counts. The CDR3 DNA sequence: TGCAGTGGGTCAGGGGCGGTTGAGCAGTTCTTC. This sequence encodes CSGSGAVEQFF. The rearrangement uses TRBV20-1 and TRBJ2-1; perhaps TRBD1 as D (6 bases). This CDR3 has 11 amino acids. V lost 7 bases and J 9 bases, leaving 13 bases between the germline ends. The germline V gene encodes CDR1 DFQATT and CDR2 SNEGSKA (reference sequence).

This sequence joins TRBV5-4 and TRBJ2-5; 9 nucleotides line up with TRBD1. The germline V gene has CDR1 SGHNT and CDR2 YYREEE (reference sequence). Trimming cost V 4 bases and J 5 bases; bases outside gene matches: 6. The CDR3 totals 14 residues. The CDR3 loop is CASSARTGEETQYF. The CDR3 coding sequence is TGTGCCAGCAGCGCCCGGACAGGGGAGGAGACCCAGTACTTC. Drawing the rest from reference TRBV5-4 and TRBJ2-5, the complete variable domain is ETGVTQSPTHLIKTRGQQVTLRCSSQSGHNTVSWYQQALGQGPQFIFQYYREEENGRGNFPPRFSGLQFPNYSSELNVNALELDDSALYLCASSARTGEETQYFGPGTRLLVL.

This clonotype turned up a few times. The rearrangement links TRBV7-2 to TRBJ1-2, with a weak D call TRBD1 (5 bases). Germline lookup yields CDR1 SGHTA and CDR2 FQGNSA. Trimming cost V 1 base and J 6 bases, with 21 bases left between them. There are 17 residues in the CDR3. The DNA for the CDR3 is TGTGCCAGCAGCTTAGGCGGATGGGGGGGGATCGAAAATGGCTACACCTTC. Its translation is CASSLGGWGGIENGYTF. Complete variable domain (other parts from reference TRBV7-2 and TRBJ1-2): GAGVSQSPSNKVTEKGKDVELRCDPISGHTALYWYRQSLGQGLEFLIYFQGNSAPDKSGLPSDRFSAERTGGSVSTLTIQRTQQEDSAVYLCASSLGGWGGIENGYTFGSGTRLTVV.

The table lists this clonotype with a few counts. The CDR3 region is CSASPPPSGRGYNEQFF. The CDR3 bases are TGCAGTGCTAGTCCCCCGCCTAGCGGGAGGGGTTACAATGAGCAGTTCTTC. V usage is TRBV20-1 and J usage is TRBJ2-1, with 12 bases that match TRBD2. Losses at the gene ends were 3 bases for V and 4 bases for J; bases not matched to a gene: 10. The CDR3 totals 17 residues. Germline loops: CDR1 DFQATT, CDR2 SNEGSKA (reference sequence).

This chain joins TRBV6-4 and TRBJ2-1, with D tentatively TRBD2 (6 bases). Per germline, CDR1 MRHNA and CDR2 SNTAGT. V was cut by 3 bases and J by 2 bases, with 11 bases left in between. The CDR3 length is 15 residues. The CDR3 region has the DNA TGTGCCAGCAGTGAGGTAGCGGAGGCCTACAATGAGCAGTTCTTC. It encodes CASSEVAEAYNEQFF.